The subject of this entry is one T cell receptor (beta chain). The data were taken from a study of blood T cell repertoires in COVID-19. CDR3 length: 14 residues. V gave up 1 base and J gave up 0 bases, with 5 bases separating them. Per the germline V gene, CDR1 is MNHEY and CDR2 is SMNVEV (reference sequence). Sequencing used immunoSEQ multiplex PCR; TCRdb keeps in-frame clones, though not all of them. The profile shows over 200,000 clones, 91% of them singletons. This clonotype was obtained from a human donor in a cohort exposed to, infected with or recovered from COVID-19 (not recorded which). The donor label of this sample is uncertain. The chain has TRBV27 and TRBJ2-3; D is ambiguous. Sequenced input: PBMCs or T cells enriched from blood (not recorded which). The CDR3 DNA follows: TGTGCCAGCAGTTTATTGCGGAGCACAGATACGCAGTATTTT. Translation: CASSLLRSTDTQYF.